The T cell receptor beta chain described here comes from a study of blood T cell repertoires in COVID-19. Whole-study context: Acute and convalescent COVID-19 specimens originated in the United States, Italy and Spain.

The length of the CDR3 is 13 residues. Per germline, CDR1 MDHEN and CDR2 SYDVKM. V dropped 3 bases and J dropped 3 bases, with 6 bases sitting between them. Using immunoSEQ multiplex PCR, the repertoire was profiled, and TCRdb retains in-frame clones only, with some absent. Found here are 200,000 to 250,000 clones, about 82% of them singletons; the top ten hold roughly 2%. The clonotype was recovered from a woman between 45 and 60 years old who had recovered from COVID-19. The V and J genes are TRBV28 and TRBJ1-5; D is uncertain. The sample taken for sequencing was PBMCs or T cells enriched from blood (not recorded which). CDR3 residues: CASSFSFNQPQHF. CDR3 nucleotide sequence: TGTGCCAGCAGTTTTAGTTTCAATCAGCCCCAGCATTTT.